What follows describes a single TCR beta chain. Its antigen has not been determined. No qualities accompany the bases; no much larger clone lies one base away. This sample stems from a study of blood T cell repertoires in COVID-19 (dated by TCRdb to about 2020). Notes on the research overall: Collaborator samples came from the United States, Italy and Spain and covered acute and convalescent phases of COVID-19. Where available, HLA class I and class II types were taken from metadata supplied by the sample provider and were not determined by assay-based typing. The material from the prospective study consisted of cDNA or gDNA derived from T cells, B-cell-depleted T cells, or PBMCs. The dataset comprised deeply sampled blood TCRbeta repertoires from subjects exposed to, actively infected with, or recovered from COVID-19. A de-identified subject ID, COVID-19 status, age in years and sex were almost always included in the sample metadata. The repertoires were made available in a free public database intended to serve as a resource for research on the immune response to SARS-CoV-2. The samples were drawn from the first 160 participants of the ongoing ImmuneRACE study and from 1,254 subjects provided by 6 global collaborators. The research as a whole found: The amount of clinical and demographic metadata varied by source and participant and was provided uncurated.

The immunoSEQ Assay, a bias-controlled multiplex PCR, was used to amplify TCRbeta CDR3 regions from genomic DNA. In the paper's pipeline: The number of nucleated cells in each sample was estimated from the amplification of reference gene primers within the assay. To quantify the absolute abundance of each unique TCRbeta CDR3 rearrangement, sequence reads were collapsed and filtered. Productive Simpson clonality was computed per sample as the square root of Simpson's diversity index over productive rearrangements. As stored in TCRdb, this immuneACCESS dataset retains in-frame rearrangements with V and J assigned. A fraction of the clones does not appear; measured against another copy, unresolved V genes explain less than half of the discrepancy, and the remainder lacks a known reason. V, J and clone size are taken as reported in that table, and D and trimming were inferred from the DNA itself. A total of 35,000 to 50,000 clones appear in this sample, about 85% of them only once. About 9.2% of the sample lies in the top ten.

V is shortened by 2 bases, J by 8 bases, and the region joining them spans 11 bases. Per the germline V gene (reference sequence), SGHNT is the CDR1 and YYREEE is the CDR2. Including cysteine and phenylalanine, the CDR3 has 14 amino acids. Here the CDR3 DNA is all that survives: 42 bases in frame from base 1. Each collaborating institution followed its own protocols to collect whole blood in K2EDTA tubes. Collaborator samples were shipped for TCRbeta analysis as frozen whole blood, isolated PBMCs, or DNA extracted from either sample type. The clonotype was recovered from a woman older than 75 with active COVID-19. This receptor chain uses TRBV5-4 and TRBJ1-6; a tentative D call is TRBD1 (6 bases match). The sample taken for sequencing was peripheral blood. The CDR3 here reads CASSFNRVYSPLHF. In nucleotide form, the sequence is TGTGCCAGCAGCTTTAACAGGGTGTATTCACCCCTCCACTTT. The CDR3, completed at both ends by the reference TRBV5-4 and TRBJ1-6 genes, gives the full variable domain ETGVTQSPTHLIKTRGQQVTLRCSSQSGHNTVSWYQQALGQGPQFIFQYYREEENGRGNFPPRFSGLQFPNYSSELNVNALELDDSALYLCASSFNRVYSPLHFGNGTRLTVT.